These 6 T cell receptor beta chains were sequenced from one sample in a study of identical twins (dated by TCRdb to the mid-2010s). The library was produced with 5' RACE. Sequencing instrument: Illumina HiSeq 2000. TCRdb handled the public reads itself, with Q25 trimming in fastp and clone calling in MiXCR, and kept productive beta chains. Each CDR3 protein gets just one entry, which takes the most common genes and DNA from the rows behind it. For this sample the table gives hundreds of thousands of distinct CDR3 sequences, of which roughly 18% were detected only once. The leading ten clones occupy roughly 14% of the sample. This same sample was also part of a study on T cells expressing NK-cell markers.

Sequencing was carried out using PBMCs. These receptors all stem from a woman aged 18-30 years in good health.

The chain has TRBV10-3 and TRBJ2-5; no firm D call. This CDR3 is built from 14 residues. V lost 5 bases, J lost 0 bases, and 10 bases lay in between. Germline V gene lookup returns CDR1 ENHRY and CDR2 SYGVKD. CDR3 sequence (DNA): TGTGCCATCAGTTCAGGACGGAACCAAGAGACCCAGTACTTC. Translating it yields CAISSGRNQETQYF.

V and J are TRBV7-2 and TRBJ2-5; D perhaps matches TRBD2 (7 bases). This CDR3 has 14 amino acids. CDR1 is SGHTA, CDR2 FQGNSA, per germline. V dropped 6 bases and J dropped 4 bases, with 15 bases sitting between them. The CDR3 region is CASSHNGGPETQYF. The CDR3, as DNA: TGTGCCAGCAGTCACAACGGGGGGCCAGAGACCCAGTACTTC.

This chain joins TRBV7-9 and TRBJ2-1; possible D gene TRBD2, 6 bases. The CDR3 is 14 residues long. Trimming shortened V by 5 bases and J by 3 bases, and 11 bases separated the two germline ends. The germline V gene has CDR1 SEHNR and CDR2 FQNEAQ (reference sequence). The CDR3 reads CASSGGSIYNEQFF. DNA for the CDR3: TGTGCCAGCAGCGGAGGGAGCATCTACAATGAGCAGTTCTTC.

The CDR3 loop reads CASSFKYEQFF. The CDR3 bases are TGTGCCAGCAGTTTTAAGTATGAGCAGTTCTTC. The chain joins TRBV12-3 or TRBV12-4 to TRBJ2-1; D is ambiguous. This CDR3 has 11 residues. Trimming pared 3 bases from V and 8 bases from J, leaving 5 bases between.

The rearrangement uses TRBV20-1 and TRBJ1-1; D remains ambiguous. Trimming took off 1 base at V and 11 bases at J, with 20 bases between the two ends. Per the germline V gene, CDR1 is DFQATT and CDR2 is SNEGSKA (reference sequence). The CDR3 runs to 14 residues. The CDR3 coding sequence is TGCAGTGCTAGAGGGAGTAGTCAACGAGGATGGGCTTTCTTT. Protein: CSARGSSQRGWAFF.

This clonotype occurred a few times. The chain is built from TRBV20-1 and TRBJ2-5; 8 bases match TRBD2. V lost 8 bases and J lost 5; bases outside the gene matches: 13. The germline V gene encodes CDR1 DFQATT and CDR2 SNEGSKA (reference sequence). The CDR3 consists of 14 residues. The DNA for the CDR3 is TGCAGTACCCGCCCCGGGGGGGGCAAGGAGACCCAGTACTTC. As protein: CSTRPGGGKETQYF.